This T cell receptor beta chain was captured by sequencing in a study of T-cell reconstitution after alpha-beta-depleted transplantation in children. Findings and caveats of the study: Expanded graft clones, several hundred of them, were reportedly the source of alpha-beta T cells about two months after transplant. T cells produced anew were the main source of T-cell counts and diversity one year after transplant.

This clonotype came up many times. Its target is not known. Trimming cost V 3 bases and J 8 bases, with 16 bases left between them. Germline CDR1 reads MNHEY; CDR2 reads SVGAGI. The CDR3 length is 14 residues. Unique molecular identifiers featured in how the TCRbeta library was prepared. One entry per CDR3 protein results from TCRdb running MiXCR on the PCR reads. The data hold 480,000 or so distinct CDR3 sequences, with under 12% observed a single time. This clonotype was obtained from a child aged 2-9 years with inherited bone marrow failure, due to receive a stem cell transplant. The sample in question was PBMCs, obtained before TCRalphabeta/CD19-depleted stem cell transplant. The chain is built from TRBV6-5 and TRBJ1-2, with D unresolved. The CDR3 sequence: CASSYGARSKGYTF. The CDR3 coding sequence is TGTGCCAGCAGTTATGGTGCTCGTTCGAAGGGCTACACCTTC.